The 17 T cell receptor beta chains below come from one sample, sequenced in a study of blood T cell repertoires in COVID-19. Libraries were prepared by immunoSEQ multiplex PCR; TCRdb keeps only in-frame clonotypes and omits some of them. The table records tens of thousands of clones, 88% of them present only once. Material for sequencing was peripheral blood. These receptors came from a woman at least 80 years old with active COVID-19.

The count of this clone is one. This chain uses TRBV7-8 with TRBJ2-5, with a tentative D call TRBD2 (7 bases). The CDR3 length is 15 residues. V was trimmed by 4 bases and J by 5 bases, leaving 17 bases between them. Per germline, CDR1 SGHVS and CDR2 FQNEAQ. The CDR3 spells CASSYQGRGEETQYF. DNA for the CDR3: TGTGCCAGCAGCTATCAGGGGAGGGGGGAGGAGACCCAGTACTTC.

The gene calls are TRBV4-3 and TRBJ2-5; 8 bases agree with TRBD1. Per germline, CDR1 LGHNA and CDR2 YSLEER. After removal of 4 bases from V and 4 bases from J, the junction contained 20 bases not matched to a gene. The CDR3 runs to 19 residues. CDR3: CASSRGPGQDQPMGETQYF. For the CDR3, the DNA is TGCGCCAGCAGCCGGGGACCGGGACAGGATCAACCCATGGGAGAGACCCAGTACTTC.

The V and J genes are TRBV9 and TRBJ2-3; maybe TRBD2 (6 bases). Germline lookup yields CDR1 SGDLS and CDR2 YYNGEE. V lost 7 bases to trimming and J lost 5 bases, with 23 bases between them. There are 16 residues in the CDR3. The CDR3 DNA reads TGTGCCAGCGCTCCCCTCTACGGGGGAAATGAAGATACGCAGTATTTT. It is translated as CASAPLYGGNEDTQYF.

The chain has TRBV7-9 and TRBJ2-5; 7 positions match TRBD1. The ends lost 4 bases at V and 6 bases at J; junction bases unmatched: 5. The CDR3 is 13 residues long. Germline loops: CDR1 SEHNR, CDR2 FQNEAQ (reference sequence). The CDR3 coding sequence is TGTGCCAGCAGCTCCTGGGACAGACAGACCCAGTACTTC. Its protein is CASSSWDRQTQYF.

This CDR3 reads CASSPRGGTGGAGRRPYNEQFF. The CDR3 region has the DNA TGTGCCAGCAGTCCCCGGGGAGGGACAGGGGGCGCGGGGAGGCGGCCCTACAATGAGCAGTTCTTC. The chain recombines TRBV28 with TRBJ2-1; TRBD1 agrees at 12 bases. Looked up from germline, CDR1 is MDHEN and CDR2 is SYDVKM. Trimming cost V 5 bases and J 2 bases; bases outside gene matches: 22. CDR3 size: 22 residues.

V gene TRBV4-2 combines with J gene TRBJ2-2, with TRBD2 matching over 13 bases. The junction had 3 bases not matched to a gene; V was cut back by 1 base and J by 4 bases. CDR3 length: 17 residues. Germline values: CDR1 LGHNA, CDR2 YNFKEQ. CDR3 in amino acids: CASSQGGLAGRTGELFF. CDR3 sequence (DNA): TGTGCCAGCAGCCAAGGGGGACTAGCGGGGCGCACCGGGGAGCTGTTTTTT.

The chain is built from TRBV7-3 and TRBJ2-1; 11 bases align to TRBD2. This CDR3 spans 16 amino acids. The V gene end was trimmed by 5 bases and the J gene end by 5 bases; junction bases not matched to a gene: 8. CDR1 and CDR2 (germline): SGHTA, FQGTGA. CDR3 sequence (DNA): TGTGCCAGCAGCGTCTTAGCGGGAGGGAGGGACAATGAGCAGTTCTTC. It encodes CASSVLAGGRDNEQFF. Together with reference TRBV7-3 and TRBJ2-1, the CDR3 gives the full variable domain: GAGVSQTPSNKVTEKGKYVELRCDPISGHTALYWYRQSLGQGPEFLIYFQGTGAADDSGLPNDRFFAVRPEGSVSTLKIQRTERGDSAVYLCASSVLAGGRDNEQFFGPGTRLTVL.

The genes are TRBV15 and TRBJ2-2, with a possible D match to TRBD2 (6 bases). With 6 bases removed from V and 6 bases from J, the gap between germline ends came to 8 bases. Per germline, CDR1 LNHNV and CDR2 YYDKDF (reference sequence). This CDR3 is built from 12 residues. The CDR3 bases are TGTGCCACCAGTAGACTAGCCGGGGAGCTGTTTTTT. It encodes CATSRLAGELFF.

The gene calls are TRBV20-1 and TRBJ2-7; D not resolved. This CDR3 has 10 amino acids. Trimming took 5 bases from V and 4 from J, leaving 6 bases between them. Germline V lookup: CDR1 DFQATT, CDR2 SNEGSKA (reference sequence). The CDR3 sequence is CSAGRYEQYF. The CDR3 DNA reads as TGCAGTGCTGGCAGATACGAGCAGTACTTC.

The chain joins TRBV18 to TRBJ1-1; possible D gene TRBD1, 5 bases. V lost 2 bases to trimming and J lost 6 bases, with 25 bases between them. From germline, CDR1 is KGHSH and CDR2 LQKENI. This CDR3 contains 18 residues. The CDR3 reads CASSPGGGQPRRYAEAFF. DNA of the CDR3: TGTGCCAGCTCACCAGGCGGGGGTCAACCGCGCCGGTACGCTGAAGCTTTCTTT.

The gene calls are TRBV7-9 and TRBJ1-4, with TRBD1 matching over 9 bases. CDR1 SEHNR and CDR2 FQNEAQ come from the germline V gene (reference sequence). The CDR3 consists of 14 residues. The J segment lost 10 bases and the V segment lost 5 bases, leaving 8 bases of the junction unmatched. CDR3 DNA: TGTGCCAGCAGCACAGACAGGGGGGGTTTAAAACTGTTTTTT. The encoded protein is CASSTDRGGLKLFF.

The rearrangement uses TRBV18 and TRBJ2-3; possible D gene TRBD2, 5 bases. There are 16 residues in the CDR3. CDR1 is KGHSH, CDR2 LQKENI, per germline. V lost 2 bases and J lost 0, with 12 bases in between. The CDR3 DNA reads as TGTGCCAGCTCACCATTGAGAGCGGAAAGCACAGATACGCAGTATTTT. Translation: CASSPLRAESTDTQYF.

The chain recombines TRBV10-3 with TRBJ2-7; weak D call: TRBD2 (5 bases). V was trimmed by 0 bases and J by 9 bases, leaving 9 bases between them. Germline V gene sequence: CDR1 ENHRY, CDR2 SYGVKD. The CDR3 is 12 amino acids. In DNA form, the CDR3 reads TGTGCCATCAGTGAGTCGAGGGAGCGGCAGTACTTC. Its translation: CAISESRERQYF.

CDR3 amino acids: CASSQDLAGGPGEQFF. Written as DNA, the CDR3 is TGCGCCAGCAGCCAAGACTTAGCGGGAGGGCCAGGTGAGCAGTTCTTC. The J gene is TRBJ2-1, the V gene TRBV4-3; 11 bases match TRBD2. V was clipped by 0 bases and J by 9 bases; unmatched bases: 7. The length of the CDR3 is 16 residues. Germline V CDR1 and CDR2: LGHNA, YSLEER.

This sequence joins TRBV2 and TRBJ2-5; tentatively, D is TRBD2 (6 bases). Germline V gene sequence: CDR1 SNHLY, CDR2 FYNNEI. Trimming stripped 7 bases from V and 5 bases from J, with 20 bases between. The CDR3 is made up of 15 amino acids. CDR3 bases: TGTGCCAGCAACCGCCGGCGGGGTGATGGTGAGACCCAGTACTTC. Its translation: CASNRRRGDGETQYF.

The chain couples TRBV7-3 to TRBJ2-6; possibly TRBD2 for D (5 bases). CDR1 and CDR2 (germline): SGHTA, FQGTGA. This CDR3 region has 19 residues. V was clipped by 5 bases and J by 0 bases, with 20 bases between them. CDR3 sequence reads: CASSTHSGVARSGANVLTF. The CDR3 nucleotides read TGTGCCAGCAGCACACACTCCGGGGTCGCCCGCTCTGGGGCCAACGTCCTGACTTTC.

The V and J genes are TRBV27 and TRBJ1-6; D gene uncertain. V was pared by 5 bases and J by 0 bases, with 14 bases between. CDR3 length: 17 amino acids. Germline values: CDR1 MNHEY, CDR2 SMNVEV (reference sequence). CDR3: CASSPADGSSYNSPLHF. Here the CDR3 DNA reads TGTGCCAGCAGTCCCGCGGACGGGAGCTCCTATAATTCACCCCTCCACTTT.